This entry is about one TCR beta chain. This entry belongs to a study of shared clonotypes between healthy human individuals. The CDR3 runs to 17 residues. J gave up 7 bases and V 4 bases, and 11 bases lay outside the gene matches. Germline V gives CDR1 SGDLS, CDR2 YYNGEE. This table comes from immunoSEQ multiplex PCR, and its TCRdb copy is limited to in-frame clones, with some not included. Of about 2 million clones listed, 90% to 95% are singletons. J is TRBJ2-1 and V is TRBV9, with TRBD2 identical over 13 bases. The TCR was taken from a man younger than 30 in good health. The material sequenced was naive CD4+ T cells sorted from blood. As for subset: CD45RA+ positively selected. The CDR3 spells CASSFGTSGIDLNEQFF. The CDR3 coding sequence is TGTGCCAGCAGCTTCGGGACTAGCGGGATAGACCTAAATGAGCAGTTCTTC.